This passage covers 10 T cell receptor beta chains from one sample sequenced in a study of blood T cell repertoires in COVID-19. Generated by immunoSEQ multiplex PCR, the TCRdb table keeps only in-frame clones and is missing some. The sample shows about 150,000 clones, about nine tenths of them seen only once. The sample taken for sequencing was peripheral blood. The origin of the receptors is a woman aged 55-70 years with active or convalescent COVID-19.

The chain recombines TRBV7-9 with TRBJ1-6, with TRBD1 matching over 9 bases. Germline V lookup: CDR1 SEHNR, CDR2 FQNEAQ (reference sequence). CDR3 length equals 15 residues. After removal of 7 bases from V and 7 bases from J, the junction contained 8 bases not matched to a gene. CDR3 nucleotide sequence: TGTGCCAGCACCTCCGGGACAGGGCCCAATTCACCCCTCCACTTT. This codes for CASTSGTGPNSPLHF.

The chain uses TRBV11-2 and TRBJ1-2, with 9 bases matching TRBD1. Germline V gene data show CDR1 as SGHAT and CDR2 as FQNNGV. The V gene end was trimmed by 2 bases and the J gene end by 7 bases; junction bases not matched to a gene: 11. The CDR3 is made up of 16 amino acids. The CDR3 region has the DNA TGTGCCAGCAGCTTAAACCAGGGACAGGGTAATGGTGGCTACACCTTC. It is translated as CASSLNQGQGNGGYTF. Looking up the rest from reference TRBV11-2 and TRBJ1-2 gives the full variable domain: EAGVAQSPRYKIIEKRQSVAFWCNPISGHATLYWYQQILGQGPKLLIQFQNNGVVDDSQLPKDRFSAERLKGVDSTLKIQPAKLEDSAVYLCASSLNQGQGNGGYTFGSGTRLTVV.

The rearrangement uses TRBV10-3 and TRBJ2-3, with D possibly TRBD2 on 6 matching bases. V was cut by 3 bases and J by 2 bases, with 12 bases left in between. Germline V gives CDR1 ENHRY, CDR2 SYGVKD. CDR3 length: 15 residues. In DNA, the CDR3 is TGTGCCATCAGTGATGGGGACTCGTACACAGATACGCAGTATTTT. Its translation: CAISDGDSYTDTQYF.

This chain joins TRBV6-1 and TRBJ1-2, with TRBD1 matching over 9 bases. The V and J ends lost 2 bases and 4 bases, in that order; junction bases with no gene match: 5. The length of the CDR3 is 15 residues. The germline gives CDR1 MNHNS, CDR2 SASEGT. CDR3 in amino acids: CASSETGGGGYGYTF. Written as DNA, the CDR3 is TGTGCCAGCAGTGAAACAGGGGGCGGTGGCTATGGCTACACCTTC.

This clone was observed once. This chain joins TRBV10-2 and TRBJ2-7; 7 bases align to TRBD1. CDR3 length: 15 amino acids. V trimming: 7 bases; J trimming: 3 bases; junction bases outside the gene matches: 12. Germline lookup yields CDR1 WSHSY and CDR2 SAAADI. The CDR3 DNA reads as TGCGCCAGCAAAGCTCGGGGACAGCCCTACTACGAGCAGTACTTC. This encodes CASKARGQPYYEQYF.

V gene TRBV7-2 combines with J gene TRBJ1-1; D possibly corresponds to TRBD1 (6 bases). Germline V gene data show CDR1 as SGHTA and CDR2 as FQGNSA. The CDR3 sequence is 14 residues long. V was clipped by 7 bases and J by 2 bases, with 14 bases between them. The DNA of the CDR3 is TGTGCCAGCATGACCGGGACACAAAACACTGAAGCTTTCTTT. Protein product: CASMTGTQNTEAFF.

This clone came up once. The J gene is TRBJ2-3, the V gene TRBV3-1 (or the pseudogene TRBV3-2); D is uncertain. CDR1 and CDR2 (germline): LGHDT, YNNKEL (reference sequence). V gave up 1 base and J gave up 6 bases, with 14 bases separating them. The CDR3 sequence is 15 residues long. CDR3 DNA: TGTGCCAGCAGCCAAGTGGCATACCCACGCGATACGCAGTATTTT. It specifies CASSQVAYPRDTQYF.

The J gene is TRBJ1-2, the V gene TRBV18; a weak D match, TRBD1 (5 bases). Germline assignment: CDR1 KGHSH and CDR2 LQKENI. V lost 2 bases and J lost 5, with 12 bases in between. This CDR3 region has 14 residues. Here the CDR3 DNA reads TGTGCCAGCTCACCAACAGGATACCTTTATGGCTACACCTTC. Residues: CASSPTGYLYGYTF.

J is TRBJ1-6 and V is TRBV10-2; D not resolved. This CDR3 is 15 amino acids long. Germline assignment: CDR1 WSHSY and CDR2 SAAADI. Trimming shortened V by 2 bases and J by 5 bases, and 10 bases separated the two germline ends. The CDR3 protein is CASSENSGDNSPLHF. CDR3 nucleotide sequence: TGCGCCAGCAGTGAGAACAGCGGAGATAATTCACCCCTCCACTTT.

This sequence joins TRBV4-1 and TRBJ2-2, with D possibly matching TRBD1 (5 bases). V was pared by 0 bases and J by 9 bases, with 20 bases between. The CDR3 runs 17 residues. The germline gives CDR1 MGHRA, CDR2 YSYEKL. The CDR3 coding sequence is TGCGCCAGCAGCCAAGATCTAAGGGCCAGGGCGGTAAGGGAGCTGTTTTTT. Its translation is CASSQDLRARAVRELFF.